Each of the 21 T cell receptor beta chains below was sequenced from the same sample in a study of cytomegalovirus exposure and HLA in healthy donors. TCRdb's table, derived via immunoSEQ multiplex PCR, lists solely in-frame clones and lacks some. In the table there are 200,000 to 300,000 clones, about 90% of which are singletons. Sequenced sample: PBMCs. The receptor set was obtained from a woman aged 25 to 45 in good health and CMV-seronegative.

The J gene is TRBJ2-1, the V gene TRBV13, with D possibly TRBD2 on 7 matching bases. V was cut by 6 bases and J by 12 bases, with 18 bases left in between. The CDR3 is made up of 13 amino acids. CDR1 and CDR2 from the germline V gene are PRHDT and FYEKMQ (reference sequence). The CDR3 protein is CASRNRDYQRQFF. The DNA for the CDR3 is TGTGCCAGCAGAAACAGGGACTACCAAAGGCAGTTCTTC.

V gene TRBV10-2 combines with J gene TRBJ2-7, with 12 nucleotides matching TRBD2. The trim removed 8 bases at V and 4 bases at J, leaving 3 bases unmatched. This CDR3 has 13 amino acids. Per germline, CDR1 WSHSY and CDR2 SAAADI. The CDR3 here is CASGGLAGYEQYF. CDR3 DNA: TGCGCCAGCGGTGGACTAGCGGGATACGAGCAGTACTTC.

This chain joins TRBV5-1 and TRBJ1-1; a possible D gene is TRBD1 (5 bases). CDR1 and CDR2 (germline): SGHRS, YFSETQ. The CDR3 covers 14 residues. Trimming shortened V by 0 bases and J by 4 bases, and 10 bases separated the two germline ends. The CDR3 here is CASSLGQGSTEAFF. CDR3 bases: TGCGCCAGCAGCTTGGGCCAGGGCAGCACTGAAGCTTTCTTT.

The chain recombines TRBV4-3 with TRBJ2-3, with D uncertain. Germline CDR1 and CDR2: LGHNA and YSLEER. V lost 1 base and J 6 bases, leaving 11 bases between the germline ends. The CDR3 length is 14 residues. CDR3 amino acids: CASSQGKVADTQYF. CDR3 nucleotide sequence: TGCGCCAGCAGCCAAGGGAAAGTAGCTGATACGCAGTATTTT.

The V and J genes are TRBV5-8 and TRBJ1-4, with D possibly matching TRBD1 (6 bases). In germline, CDR1 is SGHTS, CDR2 YDEGEE. V was clipped by 3 bases and J by 6 bases, with 15 bases between them. CDR3 length: 15 residues. The CDR3 loop reads CASSSPGQSDEKLFF. DNA for the CDR3: TGTGCCAGCAGCTCCCCGGGACAATCAGATGAAAAACTGTTTTTT.

V is TRBV10-2 and J is TRBJ2-3; 8 bases map to TRBD1. The V and J ends lost 0 bases and 5 bases, in that order; junction bases with no gene match: 10. Per the germline V gene, CDR1 is WSHSY and CDR2 is SAAADI. The length of the CDR3 is 17 residues. CDR3 in amino acids: CASSESKAQGAGDTQYF. In nucleotides, the CDR3 is TGCGCCAGCAGTGAGTCGAAGGCTCAGGGGGCGGGAGATACGCAGTATTTT.

This sequence joins TRBV7-2 and TRBJ2-1, with D hard to call. The CDR3 totals 12 residues. Trimming stripped 7 bases from V and 4 bases from J, with 8 bases between. CDR1 is SGHTA, CDR2 FQGNSA, per germline. CDR3 in DNA: TGTGCCAGCAAAGGGCCTTACAATGAGCAGTTCTTC. It specifies CASKGPYNEQFF.

The chain recombines TRBV25-1 with TRBJ2-7, with D perhaps TRBD2 (6 bases). The V end was cut by 4 bases, the J end by 6 bases, with 22 bases between. Germline V gene data show CDR1 as MGHDK and CDR2 as SYGVNS. This CDR3 has 16 residues. The CDR3 spells CASSAGLAKGRAEQYF. Here the CDR3 DNA reads TGTGCCAGCAGTGCCGGGCTAGCGAAAGGTCGGGCCGAGCAGTACTTC.

The chain couples TRBV18 to TRBJ2-3, with TRBD1 matching 9 bases. The V gene's germline CDR1 is KGHSH and CDR2 LQKENI. The CDR3 has 17 amino acids. With V trimmed by 3 bases and J by 2 bases, 9 bases remained unmatched. The CDR3 reads CASSPTPGQGSTDTQYF. Written as DNA, the CDR3 is TGTGCCAGCTCACCTACTCCGGGACAGGGTTCCACAGATACGCAGTATTTT.

In nucleotides, the CDR3 is TGTGCCAGTAGTATCGGAGACAGGTCGCAGTATTTT. This gives the protein CASSIGDRSQYF. V is TRBV19 and J is TRBJ2-3; D perhaps matches TRBD1 (6 bases). Trimming left V 3 bases short and J 10 bases short, with 11 bases between. This CDR3 is built from 12 residues. Germline V gene data show CDR1 as LNHDA and CDR2 as SQIVND (reference sequence).

V usage is TRBV29-1 and J usage is TRBJ2-5; TRBD2 matches at 11 bases. The CDR3 contains 14 residues. CDR1 SQVTM and CDR2 ANQGSEA come from the germline V gene. After removal of 3 bases from V and 0 bases from J, the junction contained 0 bases not matched to a gene. In nucleotides, the CDR3 is TGCAGCGTTGAGGGACTAGCGGACCAAGAGACCCAGTACTTC. Translating gives CSVEGLADQETQYF.

The chain carries TRBV6-1 and TRBJ1-4; D is unresolved. CDR1 MNHNS and CDR2 SASEGT come from the germline V gene. The CDR3 totals 14 residues. The germline V and J ends were trimmed by 2 bases and 4 bases, with 8 bases remaining between them. CDR3 DNA sequence: TGTGCCAGCAGTGAACGGCAAGTTAATGAAAAACTGTTTTTT. This encodes CASSERQVNEKLFF.

The chain couples TRBV5-1 to TRBJ2-7; no reliable D call. The CDR3 consists of 11 residues. CDR1 and CDR2 (germline): SGHRS, YFSETQ. Trimming left V 10 bases short and J 7 bases short, with 15 bases between. This chain's CDR3 is CAGHQPGEQYF. For the CDR3, the DNA is TGCGCCGGCCACCAGCCTGGGGAGCAGTACTTC.

The chain recombines TRBV4-1 with TRBJ1-1; D might be TRBD1 (5 bases). Germline lookup yields CDR1 MGHRA and CDR2 YSYEKL. This CDR3 has 15 residues. Trimming took off 0 bases at V and 5 bases at J, with 13 bases between the two ends. CDR3 sequence: CASSQEGRGGTEAFF. In DNA, the CDR3 is TGCGCCAGCAGCCAAGAAGGTCGTGGGGGGACTGAAGCTTTCTTT.

The CDR3 nucleotides are TGTGCCAGCGGGGGACAGGGAACTGGGGCCAACGTCCTGACTTTC. Residues: CASGGQGTGANVLTF. The chain links TRBV6-9 to TRBJ2-6, with 9 bases matching TRBD1. The CDR3 covers 15 residues. Germline values: CDR1 MNHGY, CDR2 SVAAGI. V lost 8 bases and J lost 2; bases outside the gene matches: 4.

The CDR3 region is CASSFERDWAYEQYF. CDR3 in DNA: TGTGCCAGCAGTTTTGAGAGGGATTGGGCATACGAGCAGTACTTC. J is TRBJ2-7 and V is TRBV28, with TRBD2 as a possible D gene (5 bases). The CDR3 is 15 amino acids. V lost 3 bases to trimming and J lost 4 bases, with 16 bases between them. CDR1 MDHEN and CDR2 SYDVKM come from the germline V gene.

The V and J genes are TRBV19 and TRBJ1-2; D may be TRBD1 (6 bases). Between the trimmed V and J ends, which lost 2 bases and 5 bases, there was a span of 24 bases. Germline values: CDR1 LNHDA, CDR2 SQIVND (reference sequence). The CDR3 covers 18 residues. In DNA form, the CDR3 reads TGTGCCAGTAGTATATACACGGGGCATACAGGGATTAGTTATGGCTACACCTTC. Amino acid sequence: CASSIYTGHTGISYGYTF.

The J gene is TRBJ1-1, the V gene TRBV30; TRBD1 is a possible D gene (6 bases). Germline V gene lookup returns CDR1 GTSNPN and CDR2 SVGIG (reference sequence). This CDR3 is built from 16 residues. Deletions cut 0 bases from V and 5 bases from J, with 19 bases between. CDR3 sequence: CAWSVLGAGDGTEAFF. As DNA, the CDR3 is TGTGCCTGGAGTGTCCTGGGGGCGGGGGATGGTACTGAAGCTTTCTTT.

The V call is TRBV6-6, the J call TRBJ1-2, with D perhaps matching TRBD1 (6 bases). This CDR3 region has 13 residues. The germline CDR1 and CDR2 sequences are MNHNY and SVGAGI (reference sequence). Trimming stripped 4 bases from V and 6 bases from J, with 12 bases between. CDR3 DNA sequence: TGTGCCAGCAGTTCGCCGGGGGCCGATGGCTACACCTTC. Encoded protein: CASSSPGADGYTF.

In regard to this clone: This same CDR3 is encoded by further DNA sequences in the sample. The chain's CDR3 is CASSLGQTNTGELFF. The CDR3 DNA reads TGTGCCAGCAGCCTCGGACAGACGAACACCGGGGAGCTGTTTTTT. This chain uses TRBV7-9 with TRBJ2-2; a possible D gene is TRBD1 (6 bases). CDR3 length: 15 residues. The germline V and J ends were trimmed by 5 bases and 0 bases, with 10 bases remaining between them. CDR1 and CDR2 from the germline V gene are SEHNR and FQNEAQ (reference sequence). Variable domain in full (rest from reference TRBV7-9 and TRBJ2-2): DTGVSQNPRHKITKRGQNVTFRCDPISEHNRLYWYRQTLGQGPEFLTYFQNEAQLEKSRLLSDRFSAERPKGSFSTLEIQRTEQGDSAMYLCASSLGQTNTGELFFGEGSRLTVL.

The count of this clone is one. The chain is built from TRBV2 and TRBJ2-7; no reliable D call. V lost 6 bases, J lost 4 bases, and 4 bases lay in between. CDR1 is SNHLY, CDR2 FYNNEI, per germline. This CDR3 has 10 amino acids. CDR3 coding DNA: TGTGCCAGCAGCTTTTACGAGCAGTACTTC. It is translated as CASSFYEQYF. Looking up the rest from reference TRBV2 and TRBJ2-7 gives the full variable domain: EPEVTQTPSHQVTQMGQEVILRCVPISNHLYFYWYRQILGQKVEFLVSFYNNEISEKSEIFDDQFSVERPDGSNFTLKIRSTKLEDSAMYFCASSFYEQYFGPGTRLTVT.